This record covers a single TCR beta chain. The source of the sample is a study of control samples from healthy donors and cancer patients. Here immunoSEQ multiplex PCR was the method, and the copy in TCRdb shows in-frame clones only, minus some. The table shows 50,000 or so clones, with 93% occurring only once. This TCR was sampled from a woman in her fifties or sixties with head and neck cancer. The sequencing input was PBMCs.

The DNA of the CDR3 is TGTGCCAGCAGCTCCGGGACTAGCATGGATACGCAGTATTTT. Protein product: CASSSGTSMDTQYF. The chain uses TRBV11-3 and TRBJ2-3; the match to TRBD2 covers 9 bases. Trimming cost V 4 bases and J 6 bases; bases outside gene matches: 5. Germline V gene data show CDR1 as SGHNT and CDR2 as YENEEA. CDR3 size: 14 residues. Drawing the rest from reference TRBV11-3 and TRBJ2-3, the complete variable domain is EAGVVQSPRYKIIEKKQPVAFWCNPISGHNTLYWYLQNLGQGPELLIRYENEEAVDDSQLPKDRFSAERLKGVDSTLKIQPAELGDSAVYLCASSSGTSMDTQYFGPGTRLTVL.